This T cell receptor beta chain was retrieved from a study of cytomegalovirus exposure and HLA in healthy donors. Healthy donors of bone marrow made up the group. Findings and caveats of the study: DRB1 had the most TCR associations and HLA-C the fewest, a later analysis found, with rates varying by HLA locus. Per a prior analysis, the majority of TCR beta V segments were productive roughly 87% or roughly 30% of the time.

As regards this clone: Its target is unknown.

The PCR made use of 60 Vbeta and 13 Jbeta primers. Only in-frame clones appear in the TCRdb table, and some are missing; sequencing was by immunoSEQ multiplex PCR. The table shows 90,000 to 95,000 clones, with approximately 81% occurring only once. With 2 bases removed from V and 7 bases from J, the gap between germline ends came to 4 bases. The length of the CDR3 is 11 residues. CDR1 SGHTA and CDR2 FQGNSA come from the germline V gene. The sequenced material came from PBMCs. This rearrangement joins TRBV7-2 to TRBJ2-3; D not certain. The TCR comes from a girl aged 2-9 years in good health and CMV-seropositive. The CDR3 sequence: CASSLIYTQYF. CDR3 DNA sequence: TGTGCCAGCAGCTTAATATATACGCAGTATTTT.